This is a list of T cell receptor beta chains from one sample in a study of CDR3 diversity in severe acne. MiXCR, run by TCRdb on the PCR reads, gives a single entry per CDR3 protein. The data show about 93,000 distinct CDR3 sequences, about 52% seen once. The sequencing input was blood. The receptors derive from a male donor in good health, serving as a control. Each CDR3 is given with its conserved first and last residue. D genes are given only for firm matches. The size field is filled for only some rows; it gives once, few, many or a size class.

j_call d_call v_call clone_size cdr3_aa cdr3_nt
TRBJ2-7 NA TRBV11-2 NA CASSFMTGQVNEQYF TGTGCCAGCAGCTTTATGACTGGGCAAGTCAACGAGCAGTACTTC
TRBJ1-3 NA TRBV13 few CASSLWLRLSGNTIYF TGTGCCAGCAGCTTATGGCTCCGGCTCTCTGGAAACACCATATATTTT
TRBJ1-2 NA TRBV20-1 NA CSAKQERLRHYGYTF TGCAGTGCTAAGCAGGAACGTCTCCGGCACTATGGCTACACCTTC
TRBJ2-2 TRBD1 TRBV25-1 many CASSDWTGAPNTGELFF TGTGCCAGCAGTGACTGGACAGGGGCCCCCAACACCGGGGAGCTGTTTTTT
TRBJ1-1 TRBD1 TRBV10-3 many CAIKGTGDTEAFF TGTGCCATCAAAGGGACAGGGGACACTGAAGCTTTCTTT
TRBJ1-6 TRBD1 TRBV10-3 many CAISDRGQGENSPLHF TGTGCCATCAGTGATAGGGGACAGGGGGAGAATTCACCCCTCCACTTT
TRBJ2-1 NA TRBV7-2 many CASSSQGNEQFF TGTGCCAGCAGCTCACAGGGCAATGAGCAGTTCTTC
TRBJ1-2 NA TRBV2 many CASSGEGPNYGYTF TGTGCCAGCAGTGGCGAAGGGCCCAACTATGGCTACACCTTC
TRBJ1-6 NA TRBV5-1 NA CASSEYSGSPLHF TGCGCCAGCAGTGAATACTCGGGATCACCCCTCCACTTT
TRBJ2-5 NA TRBV4-1 NA CASRVRDLSRETQYF TGCGCCAGCAGAGTACGGGACCTATCCAGAGAGACCCAGTACTTC
TRBJ2-7 TRBD2 TRBV4-2 NA CASSQERGLAAYEQYF TGTGCCAGCAGCCAAGAACGGGGTCTAGCGGCCTACGAGCAGTACTTC
TRBJ2-7 NA TRBV12-3/TRBV12-4 NA CASSLVPWPREQYF TGTGCCAGCAGTTTGGTTCCGTGGCCGAGAGAGCAGTACTTC
TRBJ1-5 NA TRBV25-1 NA CASSSIQGLGQPQHF TGTGCCAGCAGCTCAATACAGGGTCTCGGTCAGCCCCAGCATTTT
TRBJ1-5 TRBD1 TRBV10-3 NA CAISGTGGSNQHQHF TGTGCCATCAGTGGGACAGGGGGGAGCAATCAGCACCAGCATTTT
TRBJ2-7 NA TRBV12-3/TRBV12-4 many CASSLVRTTDQYEQYF TGTGCCAGCAGTTTAGTTCGTACGACGGACCAATACGAGCAGTACTTC
TRBJ2-2 TRBD1 TRBV29-1 few CSVGPGGDTGELFF TGCAGCGTTGGCCCAGGGGGCGACACCGGGGAGCTGTTTTTT
TRBJ1-5 NA TRBV7-2 NA CASSPRAGATLVGNQPQHF TGTGCCAGCAGCCCCCGGGCGGGGGCGACCCTGGTTGGGAATCAGCCCCAGCATTTT
TRBJ2-7 TRBD1 TRBV2 NA CASSRTGLGEQYF TGTGCCAGCAGTCGGACAGGGTTAGGGGAGCAGTACTTC
TRBJ1-6 NA TRBV19 NA CASTSRQNSPLYF TGTGCCAGTACCAGTAGACAGAATTCACCCCTCTACTTT
TRBJ2-1 TRBD2 TRBV9 many CASSVGLAGPYNEQFF TGTGCCAGCAGCGTAGGATTAGCGGGTCCCTACAATGAGCAGTTCTTC
TRBJ1-6 NA TRBV28 few CASSLNSPSYNSPLHF TGTGCCAGCAGTTTAAATAGTCCCAGCTATAATTCACCCCTCCACTTT
TRBJ1-1 NA TRBV20-1 few CSARMGTNTEAFF TGCAGTGCTAGAATGGGGACAAACACTGAAGCTTTCTTT
TRBJ2-1 TRBD2 TRBV19 many CASSTGLVNEQFF TGTGCCAGTAGTACCGGACTAGTTAATGAGCAGTTCTTC
TRBJ2-7 TRBD1 TRBV27 many CASSLGQGAGEQYF TGTGCCAGCAGTCTCGGACAGGGGGCAGGCGAGCAGTACTTC
TRBJ1-6 NA TRBV9 NA CASSVIGRPDNSPLHF TGTGCCAGCAGCGTAATCGGACGACCGGATAATTCACCCCTCCACTTT
TRBJ1-3 TRBD1 TRBV2 few CASVSGQGNSGNTIYF TGTGCCAGCGTATCGGGACAGGGCAACTCTGGAAACACCATATATTTT
TRBJ1-2 NA TRBV25-1 NA CASSEYPVTGGYTF TGTGCCAGCAGTGAATATCCGGTGACGGGGGGCTACACCTTC
TRBJ1-5 TRBD1 TRBV24-1 NA CATSDAGTGATLVGNQPQHF TGTGCCACCAGTGATGCCGGGACAGGGGCGACCCTGGTTGGGAATCAGCCCCAGCATTTT
TRBJ2-3 TRBD2 TRBV6-5 NA CAISGASGSTDTQYF TGTGCCATCAGTGGGGCTAGCGGGAGCACAGATACGCAGTATTTT
TRBJ1-1 NA TRBV12-3/TRBV12-4 many CASTLNWVNTEAFF TGTGCCAGCACCCTGAACTGGGTGAACACTGAAGCTTTCTTT
TRBJ2-2 NA TRBV2 NA CGCRSGLNTGELFF TGTGGATGCCGGAGCGGCTTAAACACCGGGGAGCTGTTTTTT
TRBJ1-5 NA TRBV12-3/TRBV12-4 many CASSSGGNQPQHF TGTGCCAGCAGTTCCGGGGGCAATCAGCCCCAGCATTTT